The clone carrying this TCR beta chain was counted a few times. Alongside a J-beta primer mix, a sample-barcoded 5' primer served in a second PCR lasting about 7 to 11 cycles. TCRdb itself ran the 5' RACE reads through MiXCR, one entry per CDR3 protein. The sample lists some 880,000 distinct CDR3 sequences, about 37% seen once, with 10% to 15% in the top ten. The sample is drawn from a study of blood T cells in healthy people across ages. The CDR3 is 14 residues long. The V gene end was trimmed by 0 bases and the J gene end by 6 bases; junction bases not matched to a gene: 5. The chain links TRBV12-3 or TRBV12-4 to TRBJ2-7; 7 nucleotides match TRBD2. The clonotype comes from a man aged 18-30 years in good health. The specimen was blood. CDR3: CASSLAEAGFEQYF. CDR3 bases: TGTGCCAGCAGTTTAGCAGAAGCGGGGTTCGAGCAGTACTTC.